The sequence of this T cell receptor beta chain was determined in a study of OX40 agonist ivuxolimab in advanced cancers. Overall study context: Patients were dosed intravenously with ivuxolimab at 0.01 to 10 mg/kg every 2 weeks. Study observations and caveats: CD4+ T cells averaged fewer expanded clones than CD8+ T cells.

Some clones are missing from TCRdb's copy, which holds only in-frame ones; the method was immunoSEQ multiplex PCR. The sample has about 66,000 clones, about three quarters seen once; the top ten hold 1.6%. Systemic immunosuppression or autoimmune disease history was grounds to exclude patients. Peripheral blood came from all dose cohorts at three timepoints. Per the germline V gene, CDR1 is SGHRS and CDR2 is YFSETQ. CDR3 length: 15 amino acids. This clone was seen a single time. No antigen is known for it. Germline and junction disagree at one end, which may indicate a read error. The starting material was CD4+ or CD8+ T cells sorted from blood, obtained in a trial of the OX40 agonist ivuxolimab. The chain recombines TRBV5-1 with TRBJ2-1; D is ambiguous. This TCR was recovered from an adult with an advanced solid tumor such as melanoma, head and neck, liver or kidney cancer. As DNA, the CDR3 is TGCGCCAGCACCTTGGGGATTTCCAACGTCAGAGAGCAGTTCTTC. Translation: CASTLGISNVREQFF.